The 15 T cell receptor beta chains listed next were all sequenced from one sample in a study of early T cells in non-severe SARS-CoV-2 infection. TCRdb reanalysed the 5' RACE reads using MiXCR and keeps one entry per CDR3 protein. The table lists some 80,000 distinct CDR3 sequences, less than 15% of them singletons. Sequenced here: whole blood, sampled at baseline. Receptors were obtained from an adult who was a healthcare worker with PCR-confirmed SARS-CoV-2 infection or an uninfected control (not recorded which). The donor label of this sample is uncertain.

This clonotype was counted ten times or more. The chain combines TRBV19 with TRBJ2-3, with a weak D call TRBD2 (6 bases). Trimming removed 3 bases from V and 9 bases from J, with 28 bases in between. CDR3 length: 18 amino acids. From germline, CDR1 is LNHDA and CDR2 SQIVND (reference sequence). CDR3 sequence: CASSIGWGLADRVRTQYF. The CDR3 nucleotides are TGTGCCAGTAGTATTGGATGGGGACTGGCCGACCGTGTGAGGACGCAGTATTTT.

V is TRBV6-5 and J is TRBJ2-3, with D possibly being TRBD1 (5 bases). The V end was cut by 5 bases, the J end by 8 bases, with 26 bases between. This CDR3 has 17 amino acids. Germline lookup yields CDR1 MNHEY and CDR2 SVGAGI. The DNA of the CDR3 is TGTGCCAGCAGTGCGTCGCCAGGGCCCGCCAATAGGGTTACGCAGTATTTT. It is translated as CASSASPGPANRVTQYF.

Here the CDR3 reads CASSTPGQGWNIQYF. The DNA of the CDR3 is TGTGCCAGCAGTACACCGGGACAGGGATGGAACATTCAGTACTTC. This chain connects TRBV25-1 to TRBJ2-4, with 9 bases identical to TRBD1. Per the germline V gene, CDR1 is MGHDK and CDR2 is SYGVNS. The CDR3 totals 15 residues. The V gene end was trimmed by 5 bases and the J gene end by 7 bases; junction bases not matched to a gene: 9.

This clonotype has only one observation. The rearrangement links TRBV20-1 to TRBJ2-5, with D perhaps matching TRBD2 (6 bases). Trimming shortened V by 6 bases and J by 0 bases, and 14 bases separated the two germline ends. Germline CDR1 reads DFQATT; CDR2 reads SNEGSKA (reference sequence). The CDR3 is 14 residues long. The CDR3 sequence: CSARPGTHQETQYF. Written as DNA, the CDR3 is TGCAGTGCGCGTCCCGGGACTCACCAAGAGACCCAGTACTTC.

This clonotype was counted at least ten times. This chain's CDR3 is CASSRPSLATYEQYF. The CDR3 DNA is TGTGCCAGCAGTCGTCCCTCACTAGCCACCTACGAGCAGTACTTC. The chain joins TRBV7-2 to TRBJ2-7; D might be TRBD2 (6 bases). V lost 6 bases and J lost 2, with 17 bases in between. Germline V gene data show CDR1 as SGHTA and CDR2 as FQGNSA. The CDR3 runs 15 residues.

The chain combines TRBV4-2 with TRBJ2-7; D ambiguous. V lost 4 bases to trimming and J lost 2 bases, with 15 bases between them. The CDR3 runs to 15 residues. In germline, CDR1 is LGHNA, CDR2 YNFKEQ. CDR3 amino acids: CASSRDHGRAYEQYF. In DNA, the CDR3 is TGTGCCAGCAGCCGAGACCATGGGCGAGCCTACGAGCAGTACTTC.

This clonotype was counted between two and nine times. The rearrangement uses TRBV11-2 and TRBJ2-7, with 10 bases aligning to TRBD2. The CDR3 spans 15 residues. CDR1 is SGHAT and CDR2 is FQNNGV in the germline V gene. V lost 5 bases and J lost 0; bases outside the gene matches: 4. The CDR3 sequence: CASSTASGGSYEQYF. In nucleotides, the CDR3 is TGTGCCAGCAGCACCGCTAGCGGGGGCTCCTACGAGCAGTACTTC.

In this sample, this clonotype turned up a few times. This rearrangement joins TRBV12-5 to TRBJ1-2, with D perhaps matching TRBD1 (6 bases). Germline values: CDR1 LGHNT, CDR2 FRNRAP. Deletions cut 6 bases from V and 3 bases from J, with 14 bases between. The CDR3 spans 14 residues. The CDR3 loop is CASGAFGTHYGYTF. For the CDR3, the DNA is TGTGCTAGTGGCGCGTTCGGGACACACTATGGCTACACCTTC.

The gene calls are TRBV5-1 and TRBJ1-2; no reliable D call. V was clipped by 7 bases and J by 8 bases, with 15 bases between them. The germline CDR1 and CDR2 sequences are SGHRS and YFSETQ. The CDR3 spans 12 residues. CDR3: CASFEGKSGYTF. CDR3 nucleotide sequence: TGCGCCAGCTTTGAAGGGAAGAGCGGCTACACCTTC.

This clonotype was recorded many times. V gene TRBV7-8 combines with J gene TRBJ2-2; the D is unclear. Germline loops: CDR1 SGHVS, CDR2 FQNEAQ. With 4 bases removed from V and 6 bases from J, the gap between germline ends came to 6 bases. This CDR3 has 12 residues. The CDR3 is CASSYHPGELFF. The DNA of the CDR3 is TGTGCCAGCAGCTACCATCCCGGGGAGCTGTTTTTT. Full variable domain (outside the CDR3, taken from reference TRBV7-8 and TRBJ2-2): GAGVSQSPRYKVAKRGQDVALRCDPISGHVSLFWYQQALGQGPEFLTYFQNEAQLDKSGLPSDRFFAERPEGSVSTLKIQRTQQEDSAVYLCASSYHPGELFFGEGSRLTVL.

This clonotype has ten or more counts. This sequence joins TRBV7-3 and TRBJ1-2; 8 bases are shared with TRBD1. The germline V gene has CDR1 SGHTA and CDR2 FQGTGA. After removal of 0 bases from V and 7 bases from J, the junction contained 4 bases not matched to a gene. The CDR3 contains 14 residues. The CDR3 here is CASSLTRTGLGYTF. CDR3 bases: TGTGCCAGCAGCTTAACAAGGACAGGGCTTGGCTACACCTTC. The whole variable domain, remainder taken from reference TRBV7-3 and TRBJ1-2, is GAGVSQTPSNKVTEKGKYVELRCDPISGHTALYWYRQSLGQGPEFLIYFQGTGAADDSGLPNDRFFAVRPEGSVSTLKIQRTERGDSAVYLCASSLTRTGLGYTFGSGTRLTVV.

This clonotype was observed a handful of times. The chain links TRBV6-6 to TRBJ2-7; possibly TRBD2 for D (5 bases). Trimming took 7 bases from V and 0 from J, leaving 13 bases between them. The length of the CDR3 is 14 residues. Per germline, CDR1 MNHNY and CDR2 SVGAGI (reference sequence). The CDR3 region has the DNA TGTGCCAGCACCTACGAGGGTCTCTCCTACGAGCAGTACTTC. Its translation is CASTYEGLSYEQYF.

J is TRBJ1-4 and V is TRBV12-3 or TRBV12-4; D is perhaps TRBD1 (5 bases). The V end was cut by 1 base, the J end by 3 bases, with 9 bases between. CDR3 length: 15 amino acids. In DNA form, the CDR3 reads TGTGCCAGCAGTTTAGGGGGGGTGGCTAATGAAAAACTGTTTTTT. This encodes CASSLGGVANEKLFF.

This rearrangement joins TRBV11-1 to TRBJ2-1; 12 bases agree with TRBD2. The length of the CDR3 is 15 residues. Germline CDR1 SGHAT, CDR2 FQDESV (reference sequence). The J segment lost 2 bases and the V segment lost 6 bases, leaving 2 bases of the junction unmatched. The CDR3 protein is CASRRTSGTYNEQFF. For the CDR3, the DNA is TGTGCCAGCAGACGGACTAGCGGGACCTACAATGAGCAGTTCTTC. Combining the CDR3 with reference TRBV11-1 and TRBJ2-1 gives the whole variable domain EAEVAQSPRYKITEKSQAVAFWCDPISGHATLYWYRQILGQGPELLVQFQDESVVDDSQLPKDRFSAERLKGVDSTLKIQPAELGDSAMYLCASRRTSGTYNEQFFGPGTRLTVL.

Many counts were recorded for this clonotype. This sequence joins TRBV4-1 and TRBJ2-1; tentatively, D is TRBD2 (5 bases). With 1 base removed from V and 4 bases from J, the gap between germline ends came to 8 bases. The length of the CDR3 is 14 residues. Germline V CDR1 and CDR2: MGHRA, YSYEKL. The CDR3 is CASSQVGVYNEQFF. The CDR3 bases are TGCGCCAGCAGCCAAGTGGGAGTGTACAATGAGCAGTTCTTC.